The entry below gives a single T cell receptor beta chain sequence along with its context. The source of the sample is a study of blood T cells in healthy people across ages. In each sample, at least 6.5 million PBMCs were isolated. V was pared by 3 bases and J by 13 bases, with 14 bases between. Germline V lookup: CDR1 MNHNS, CDR2 SASEGT. This CDR3 contains 12 residues. The second PCR ran 7 to 11 cycles with a sample-barcoded 5' primer and J-beta primers. Researchers report that each sample yielded at least 2.5 million CDR3-containing paired-end reads. TCRdb reprocessed the 5' RACE reads via MiXCR and lists one record per CDR3 protein. Among over 450,000 distinct CDR3 sequences listed, 24% were seen once. This sample also appeared in a second study, on T cells of mothers and their children. From that paper: Input to cDNA synthesis comprised all extracted RNA, at a ratio of around 1.5 ug per 15 ul. Every mother supplied over 9.5 million TCR beta CDR3 reads and every child around 3 million.

The sample consisted of blood. This sequence was found in a boy aged 5-17 years in good health. V gene TRBV6-1 combines with J gene TRBJ2-3, with D perhaps matching TRBD1 or TRBD2 (6 bases each). The DNA for the CDR3 is TGTGCCAGCAGTGATCTAGGGGGGCAGGAGTATTTT. It encodes CASSDLGGQEYF.